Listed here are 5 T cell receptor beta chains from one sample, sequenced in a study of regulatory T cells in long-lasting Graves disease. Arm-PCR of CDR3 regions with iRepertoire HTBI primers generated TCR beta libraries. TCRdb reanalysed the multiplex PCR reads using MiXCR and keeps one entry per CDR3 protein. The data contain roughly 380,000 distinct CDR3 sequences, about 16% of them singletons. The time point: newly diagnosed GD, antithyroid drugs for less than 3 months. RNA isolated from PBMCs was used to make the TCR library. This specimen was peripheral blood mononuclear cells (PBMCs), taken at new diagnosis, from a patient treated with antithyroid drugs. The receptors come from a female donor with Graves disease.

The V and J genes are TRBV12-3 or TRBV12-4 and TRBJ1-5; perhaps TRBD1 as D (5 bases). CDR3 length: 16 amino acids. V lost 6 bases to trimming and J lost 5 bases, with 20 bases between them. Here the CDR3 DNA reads TGTGCCAGCAGACTATGGGACGGGAGTCTGCATCAGCCCCAGCATTTT. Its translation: CASRLWDGSLHQPQHF.

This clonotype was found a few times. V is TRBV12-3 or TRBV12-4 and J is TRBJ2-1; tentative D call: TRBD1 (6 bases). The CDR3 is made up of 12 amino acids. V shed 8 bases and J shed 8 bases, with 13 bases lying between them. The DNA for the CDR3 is TGTGCCAGCCGTACGACAGGAGATGAGCAGTTCTTC. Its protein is CASRTTGDEQFF.

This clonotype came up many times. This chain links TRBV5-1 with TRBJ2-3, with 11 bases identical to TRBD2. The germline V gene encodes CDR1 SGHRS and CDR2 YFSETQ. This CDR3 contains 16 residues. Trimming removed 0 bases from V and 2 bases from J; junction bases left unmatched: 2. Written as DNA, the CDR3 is TGCGCCAGCAGCTTGGCTAGCGGGGGGATCACAGATACGCAGTATTTT. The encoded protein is CASSLASGGITDTQYF.

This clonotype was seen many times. CDR3 DNA sequence: TGCGCCAGCAGCCAACAAACCGGGACAGTTAATGAAAAACTGTTTTTT. This gives the protein CASSQQTGTVNEKLFF. This sequence joins TRBV5-1 and TRBJ1-4; TRBD1 aligns across 7 bases. The CDR3 sequence is 16 residues long. J gave up 4 bases and V 4 bases, and 10 bases lay outside the gene matches. Germline CDR1 SGHRS, CDR2 YFSETQ.

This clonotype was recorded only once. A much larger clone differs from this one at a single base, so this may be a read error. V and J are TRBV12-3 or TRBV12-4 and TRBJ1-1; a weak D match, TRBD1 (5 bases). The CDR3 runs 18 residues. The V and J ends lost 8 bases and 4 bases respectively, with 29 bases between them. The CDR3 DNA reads TGTGCCAGCTCTTATGCCCTAGCCACCGGGGACCGGAGCACTGAAGCTTTCTTT. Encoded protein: CASSYALATGDRSTEAFF.